Below, 15 T cell receptor beta chains from the same sample are listed, as sequenced in a study of cytomegalovirus exposure and HLA in healthy donors. Both 60 Vbeta primers and 13 Jbeta primers went into the PCR. The repertoire was sequenced with immunoSEQ multiplex PCR; TCRdb's copy has only in-frame clones and lacks some. The sample carries 120,000 or so clones, roughly a tenth recorded once. The sequenced sample was PBMCs. The receptor source for this set is a woman between 18 and 29 years old in good health and CMV-seropositive.

This clone occurred a few times. The chain uses TRBV27 and TRBJ1-1; 7 bases are a match to TRBD1. The J segment lost 5 bases and the V segment lost 2 bases, leaving 8 bases of the junction unmatched. Looked up from germline, CDR1 is MNHEY and CDR2 is SMNVEV (reference sequence). The CDR3 loop spans 15 amino acids. The CDR3 DNA reads TGTGCCAGCAGTTTAGGCGCAGGGGGGTATACTGAAGCTTTCTTT. It translates to CASSLGAGGYTEAFF.

V and J are TRBV5-6 and TRBJ1-3, with D unclear. The CDR3 is 12 amino acids. The germline CDR1 and CDR2 sequences are SGHDT and YYEEEE. V gave up 2 bases and J gave up 4 bases, with 4 bases separating them. This CDR3 reads CASSLSGNTIYF. In DNA, the CDR3 is TGTGCCAGCAGCTTATCAGGAAACACCATATATTTT.

The rearrangement joins TRBV6-5 to TRBJ1-1; D might be TRBD1 (5 bases). Germline CDR1 is MNHEY and CDR2 is SVGAGI. The ends were cut back, 6 bases at V and 7 bases at J, with 15 bases in the middle. The CDR3 runs 13 residues. The CDR3 loop is CASSSTGGGEAFF. CDR3 nucleotides: TGTGCCAGCAGCTCCACAGGCGGGGGTGAAGCTTTCTTT.

This clone came up a few times. The chain employs TRBV5-1 and TRBJ2-7; D is perhaps TRBD2 (5 bases). Trimming took off 4 bases at V and 3 bases at J, with 11 bases between the two ends. Germline V gene data show CDR1 as SGHRS and CDR2 as YFSETQ. The CDR3 spans 13 residues. The CDR3 loop reads CASSPGLGYEQYF. CDR3 nucleotide sequence: TGCGCCAGCAGCCCAGGACTGGGCTACGAGCAGTACTTC.

With regard to this clone: Relative to the germline gene, one junction end is altered; a read error may explain this. Other DNA sequences of this sample code for an identical CDR3. The genes are TRBV6-1 and TRBJ2-7; D is undetermined. Germline V gene sequence: CDR1 MNHNS, CDR2 SASEGT. The CDR3 length is 12 residues. CDR3 residues: CASREYSPEQYF. The DNA for the CDR3 is TGTGCAAGCAGAGAATACAGCCCCGAGCAGTACTTC.

This clone was seen more than once but under ten times. The chain uses TRBV14 and TRBJ2-1; the match to TRBD2 covers 11 bases. CDR3 length: 16 residues. V trimming: 2 bases; J trimming: 7 bases; junction bases outside the gene matches: 7. Germline values: CDR1 SGHDN, CDR2 FVKESK. The CDR3 sequence: CASSQRLAGSGNEQFF. The CDR3 DNA reads as TGTGCCAGCAGCCAAAGACTAGCGGGATCTGGGAATGAGCAGTTCTTC.

Only a few counts were recorded for this clone. V is TRBV5-1 and J is TRBJ1-4, with a weak D call TRBD1 (5 bases). CDR1 SGHRS and CDR2 YFSETQ come from the germline V gene. The CDR3 runs 14 residues. The ends were cut back, 5 bases at V and 2 bases at J, with 10 bases in the middle. This CDR3 reads CASRTGGTNEKLFF. The CDR3 DNA follows: TGCGCCAGCAGAACGGGGGGGACTAATGAAAAACTGTTTTTT.

This clone came up a few times. This sequence joins TRBV6-4 and TRBJ2-1; the D gene is possibly TRBD2 (5 bases). Trimming removed 10 bases at V and 4 bases at J, with 14 bases between. This CDR3 has 13 amino acids. Germline V gene lookup returns CDR1 MRHNA and CDR2 SNTAGT. CDR3 nucleotides: TGTGCCACTCGGAGGACCGAATACAATGAGCAGTTCTTC. Translated: CATRRTEYNEQFF.

This clone turned up a few times. V gene TRBV4-1 combines with J gene TRBJ2-3, with TRBD2 identical over 8 bases. The germline CDR1 and CDR2 sequences are MGHRA and YSYEKL. The length of the CDR3 is 21 residues. The ends lost 0 bases at V and 0 bases at J; junction bases unmatched: 17. CDR3 region: CASSQDGGGVAGSTSTDTQYF. The CDR3 coding sequence is TGCGCCAGCAGCCAAGATGGGGGCGGAGTAGCGGGGTCCACTAGCACAGATACGCAGTATTTT.

V gene TRBV4-1 combines with J gene TRBJ2-1; 7 bases agree with TRBD1. The CDR3 is made up of 16 amino acids. V shed 9 bases and J 7 bases; nucleotides not matched to a gene: 18. Germline CDR1 MGHRA, CDR2 YSYEKL. The CDR3 DNA follows: TGCGCCAGTGCAGTCACAACAGGGGACCGGGTAAATGAGCAGTTCTTC. The encoded protein is CASAVTTGDRVNEQFF.

This clone came up a few times. The chain employs TRBV28 and TRBJ2-3; 12 nucleotides agree with TRBD2. CDR1 MDHEN and CDR2 SYDVKM come from the germline V gene. The CDR3 has 17 residues. Trimming cost V 3 bases and J 6 bases; bases outside gene matches: 10. The CDR3 is CASSLASGRDVADTQYF. In nucleotides, the CDR3 is TGTGCCAGCAGTTTGGCTAGCGGGAGGGATGTTGCGGATACGCAGTATTTT. Combining the CDR3 with reference TRBV28 and TRBJ2-3 gives the whole variable domain DVKVTQSSRYLVKRTGEKVFLECVQDMDHENMFWYRQDPGLGLRLIYFSYDVKMKEKGDIPEGYSVSREKKERFSLILESASTNQTSMYLCASSLASGRDVADTQYFGPGTRLTVL.

The V call is TRBV28, the J call TRBJ2-1; the match to TRBD2 covers 11 bases. The germline gives CDR1 MDHEN, CDR2 SYDVKM. V dropped 6 bases and J dropped 5; count of bases not matched to a gene: 6. This CDR3 has 15 amino acids. CDR3 sequence (DNA): TGTGCCAGCAGGCTAGGACTAGCGGGTCACAATGAGCAGTTCTTC. Translation gives CASRLGLAGHNEQFF.

The J gene is TRBJ1-2, the V gene TRBV7-9, with D hard to call. The CDR3 is made up of 12 amino acids. Germline lookup yields CDR1 SEHNR and CDR2 FQNEAQ (reference sequence). Trimming shortened V by 5 bases and J by 8 bases, and 12 bases separated the two germline ends. The CDR3 is CASSNGAGGYTF. For the CDR3, the DNA is TGTGCCAGCAGCAACGGCGCGGGAGGCTACACCTTC.

This clone was seen more than once but under ten times. The CDR3 region has the DNA TGTGCCAGCAGTGAAAACAGGGATAATCAGCCCCAGCATTTT. Encoded protein: CASSENRDNQPQHF. V and J are TRBV25-1 and TRBJ1-5, with a tentative D call TRBD1 (6 bases). V was clipped by 2 bases and J by 4 bases, with 9 bases between them. The CDR3 runs 14 residues. Germline V gene sequence: CDR1 MGHDK, CDR2 SYGVNS.

Only a few counts were recorded for this clone. V is TRBV28 and J is TRBJ1-1; 7 positions agree with TRBD1. The CDR3 runs 14 residues. V shed 6 bases and J 7 bases; nucleotides not matched to a gene: 11. CDR1 and CDR2 from the germline V gene are MDHEN and SYDVKM. The CDR3 DNA reads as TGTGCCAGCAGCCTGGGACAGCAACCAAGTGAAGCTTTCTTT. As protein: CASSLGQQPSEAFF.